The 30 T cell receptor beta chains below come from one sample, sequenced in a study of CD8 T cells in ankylosing spondylitis. Using its own MiXCR run on the 5' RACE reads, TCRdb lists one record per CDR3 protein. The sample includes roughly 130,000 distinct CDR3 sequences, about 13% of them seen just once. What was sequenced was blood, either unsorted or a sorted T cell fraction (not recorded which). Source of these receptors: a female donor with ankylosing spondylitis or in good health (not recorded which).

V usage is TRBV20-1 and J usage is TRBJ1-1, with no clear D. V shed 2 bases and J shed 8 bases, with 12 bases lying between them. Germline V gene lookup returns CDR1 DFQATT and CDR2 SNEGSKA (reference sequence). The CDR3 has 12 amino acids. DNA for the CDR3: TGCAGTGCTAGATTTTCGCTCGGGGAAGCTTTCTTT. Amino acid sequence: CSARFSLGEAFF.

This clonotype was recorded many times. This chain's CDR3 is CASSAPGFGQYF. CDR3 nucleotide sequence: TGTGCCAGCAGCGCCCCAGGATTCGGGCAGTACTTC. This chain joins TRBV28 and TRBJ2-7, with D hard to call. The V gene lost 6 bases and the J gene lost 9 bases, with 15 bases spanning the gap. The CDR3 covers 12 residues. Germline CDR1 reads MDHEN; CDR2 reads SYDVKM.

This clonotype turned up a few times. This chain connects TRBV11-2 to TRBJ2-3; TRBD1 matches at 9 bases. V lost 3 bases to trimming and J lost 3 bases; unmatched junction nucleotides: 4. Germline V gene data show CDR1 as SGHAT and CDR2 as FQNNGV. The CDR3 has 15 residues. This chain's CDR3 is CASSFGTGSTDTQYF. The CDR3 DNA reads as TGTGCCAGCAGCTTCGGGACAGGGTCAACAGATACGCAGTATTTT.

The gene calls are TRBV7-2 and TRBJ2-2; 12 bases line up with TRBD2. This CDR3 has 15 amino acids. Germline V gene data show CDR1 as SGHTA and CDR2 as FQGNSA. The ends lost 6 bases at V and 6 bases at J; junction bases unmatched: 5. CDR3 nucleotides: TGTGCCAGCAGTCAGACTAGCGGGAGTCCCGGGGAGCTGTTTTTT. Its protein product is CASSQTSGSPGELFF.

The J gene is TRBJ2-7, the V gene TRBV19; tentative D call: TRBD2 (6 bases). Germline loops: CDR1 LNHDA, CDR2 SQIVND (reference sequence). The ends were cut back, 3 bases at V and 4 bases at J, with 16 bases in the middle. This CDR3 has 15 residues. The CDR3 DNA is TGTGCCAGTAGTATCTCTGCGGGATATAGTTACGAGCAGTACTTC. It encodes CASSISAGYSYEQYF.

This clonotype was counted a few times. V gene TRBV19 combines with J gene TRBJ1-5; 9 nucleotides match TRBD1. Germline V gene data show CDR1 as LNHDA and CDR2 as SQIVND (reference sequence). The CDR3 has 13 residues. The V and J ends lost 6 bases and 6 bases, in that order; junction bases with no gene match: 3. CDR3 sequence (DNA): TGTGCCAGTAGAAAACAGGGGGCTCAGCCCCAGCATTTT. Translation: CASRKQGAQPQHF.

This clonotype was observed many times. The CDR3 loop is CASSLAEGITDTQYF. The CDR3 DNA follows: TGTGCCAGCAGCTTGGCCGAAGGGATTACAGATACGCAGTATTTT. This chain links TRBV5-5 with TRBJ2-3; D not resolved. This CDR3 region has 15 residues. Looked up from germline, CDR1 is SGHKS and CDR2 is YYEKEE (reference sequence). V was trimmed by 0 bases and J by 3 bases, leaving 11 bases between them.

The chain couples TRBV28 to TRBJ2-2, with 11 bases aligning to TRBD1. The CDR3 totals 17 residues. Germline-derived CDR1 and CDR2 are MDHEN and SYDVKM. V was clipped by 3 bases and J by 3 bases; unmatched bases: 6. The CDR3 reads CASSLRTGGADTGELFF. In nucleotides, the CDR3 is TGTGCCAGCAGTTTGCGGACAGGGGGCGCGGACACCGGGGAGCTGTTTTTT. The whole variable domain, remainder taken from reference TRBV28 and TRBJ2-2, is DVKVTQSSRYLVKRTGEKVFLECVQDMDHENMFWYRQDPGLGLRLIYFSYDVKMKEKGDIPEGYSVSREKKERFSLILESASTNQTSMYLCASSLRTGGADTGELFFGEGSRLTVL.

The chain recombines TRBV29-1 with TRBJ2-7; 7 bases align to TRBD1. The V gene's germline CDR1 is SQVTM and CDR2 ANQGSEA. CDR3 length: 12 amino acids. Unmatched junction bases numbered 7, after V lost 6 bases and J lost 5 bases. For the CDR3, the DNA is TGCAGCGTGAAGGGACAGTACAACGAGCAGTACTTC. This gives the protein CSVKGQYNEQYF.

In regard to this clonotype: One base away lies a much larger clone, so this may be a sequencing read error. CDR3: CSARPNLASGADPQYF. CDR3 coding DNA: TGCAGTGCTAGACCCAACTTGGCTAGCGGCGCAGATCCGCAGTATTTT. This chain joins TRBV20-1 and TRBJ2-3; 7 bases align to TRBD2. The CDR3 length is 16 residues. The germline gives CDR1 DFQATT, CDR2 SNEGSKA (reference sequence).

This clonotype showed up many times. The chain recombines TRBV24-1 with TRBJ2-2; 10 bases are shared with TRBD1. Germline values: CDR1 KGHDR, CDR2 SFDVKD. This CDR3 contains 15 residues. V was pared by 9 bases and J by 10 bases, with 13 bases of the junction left unmatched. CDR3 residues: CATFYWRDRGSELFF. CDR3 bases: TGTGCCACCTTTTACTGGCGGGACAGGGGATCGGAGCTGTTTTTT.

This clonotype appeared a few times. In DNA form, the CDR3 reads TGTGCCTGGAGTCTCATACCCGGGGTCGTGTTCTTC. This encodes CAWSLIPGVVFF. The gene calls are TRBV30 and TRBJ2-1; TRBD2 is a possible D gene (5 bases). Trimming removed 2 bases from V and 15 bases from J, with 17 bases in between. The CDR3 is made up of 12 amino acids. Germline lookup yields CDR1 GTSNPN and CDR2 SVGIG (reference sequence).

This clonotype was seen more than once but under ten times. This chain uses TRBV7-2 with TRBJ2-5; tentatively, D is TRBD1 (7 bases). CDR3 length: 14 residues. V lost 4 bases and J lost 5, with 14 bases in between. Germline V CDR1 and CDR2: SGHTA, FQGNSA. The CDR3 DNA is TGTGCCAGCAGCTACAGGGGCGGGATGGAGACCCAGTACTTC. This encodes CASSYRGGMETQYF.

This clonotype was seen at least ten times. The rearrangement uses TRBV28 and TRBJ2-5; D might be TRBD2 (6 bases). Per the germline V gene, CDR1 is MDHEN and CDR2 is SYDVKM. V was cut by 6 bases and J by 2 bases, with 13 bases left in between. The length of the CDR3 is 14 residues. CDR3 loop: CASRQAGTQETQYF. DNA for the CDR3: TGTGCCAGCAGACAAGCAGGGACTCAAGAGACCCAGTACTTC. Complete variable domain (other parts from reference TRBV28 and TRBJ2-5): DVKVTQSSRYLVKRTGEKVFLECVQDMDHENMFWYRQDPGLGLRLIYFSYDVKMKEKGDIPEGYSVSREKKERFSLILESASTNQTSMYLCASRQAGTQETQYFGPGTRLLVL.

Ten or more counts support this clonotype. V and J are TRBV20-1 and TRBJ2-2; TRBD1 aligns across 9 bases. CDR1 DFQATT and CDR2 SNEGSKA come from the germline V gene (reference sequence). This CDR3 comprises 13 residues. V trimming: 3 bases; J trimming: 6 bases; junction bases outside the gene matches: 2. The DNA of the CDR3 is TGCAGTGCTAGGGGGACAGGGTCCGGGGAGCTGTTTTTT. Translation gives CSARGTGSGELFF.

This clonotype showed up many times. This chain connects TRBV20-1 to TRBJ2-1; the match to TRBD2 covers 12 bases. The CDR3 has 14 amino acids. Germline V lookup: CDR1 DFQATT, CDR2 SNEGSKA (reference sequence). Trimming cost V 4 bases and J 7 bases; bases outside gene matches: 5. The CDR3: CSATSGRGQNEQFF. The CDR3 region has the DNA TGCAGTGCTACTAGCGGGAGGGGTCAGAATGAGCAGTTCTTC.

This clonotype showed up many times. The J gene is TRBJ1-1, the V gene TRBV29-1; D ambiguous. Trimming took off 5 bases at V and 6 bases at J, with 19 bases between the two ends. The CDR3 is made up of 14 amino acids. The V gene's germline CDR1 is SQVTM and CDR2 ANQGSEA. The CDR3 loop reads CSVWSGQGTAEAFF. CDR3 DNA: TGCAGCGTTTGGAGTGGCCAAGGAACGGCTGAAGCTTTCTTT.

This chain uses TRBV15 with TRBJ2-1; D tentatively reads TRBD1 or TRBD2 (5 bases each). This CDR3 region has 15 residues. CDR1 and CDR2 (germline): LNHNV, YYDKDF (reference sequence). V was shortened by 6 bases and J by 0 bases, with 12 bases between the two germline ends. CDR3 protein: CATSSGASSYNEQFF. The CDR3 coding sequence is TGTGCCACCAGTTCCGGGGCGAGCTCCTACAATGAGCAGTTCTTC. The full variable domain, rest sourced from reference TRBV15 and TRBJ2-1, is DAMVIQNPRYQVTQFGKPVTLSCSQTLNHNVMYWYQQKSSQAPKLLFHYYDKDFNNEADTPDNFQSRRPNTSFCFLDIRSPGLGDTAMYLCATSSGASSYNEQFFGPGTRLTVL.

This clonotype was seen more than once but under ten times. V gene TRBV27 combines with J gene TRBJ2-2; D gene unclear. The V end was cut by 4 bases, the J end by 0 bases, with 3 bases between. Germline V gene lookup returns CDR1 MNHEY and CDR2 SMNVEV (reference sequence). This CDR3 is built from 13 residues. CDR3 sequence reads: CASSWSNTGELFF. In nucleotides, the CDR3 is TGTGCCAGCAGTTGGTCGAACACCGGGGAGCTGTTTTTT.

The CDR3 DNA sequence: TGCAGCGTTGGTGGGAGTGTCGCAGATACGCAGTATTTT. It encodes CSVGGSVADTQYF. The chain employs TRBV29-1 and TRBJ2-3, with D perhaps TRBD2 (5 bases). The CDR3 has 13 amino acids. Trimming took 4 bases from V and 4 from J, leaving 12 bases between them. The V gene's germline CDR1 is SQVTM and CDR2 ANQGSEA.

The V and J genes are TRBV5-1 and TRBJ2-3; a possible D gene is TRBD2 (5 bases). CDR1 and CDR2 from the germline V gene are SGHRS and YFSETQ. This CDR3 spans 12 amino acids. Between the trimmed V and J ends, which lost 0 bases and 7 bases, there was a span of 6 bases. The CDR3 reads CASSLAGNTQYF. For the CDR3, the DNA is TGCGCCAGCAGCTTGGCGGGAAATACGCAGTATTTT.

This clonotype has ten or more counts. The chain recombines TRBV12-3 or TRBV12-4 with TRBJ2-1; TRBD2 matches 12 bases. After removal of 7 bases from V and 4 bases from J, the junction contained 11 bases not matched to a gene. The CDR3 length is 17 residues. The CDR3 protein is CASTTTLAGGDYNEQFF. CDR3 coding DNA: TGTGCCAGCACCACAACGCTAGCGGGGGGGGATTACAATGAGCAGTTCTTC.

V and J are TRBV12-3 or TRBV12-4 and TRBJ1-5, with a weak D call TRBD1 (6 bases). V lost 5 bases and J lost 6, with 17 bases in between. The CDR3 contains 15 residues. The CDR3 nucleotides are TGTGCCAGCAGTCTTAAATGGGGGGCGGCTCAGCCCCAGCATTTT. Residues: CASSLKWGAAQPQHF.

The chain employs TRBV29-1 and TRBJ2-2; D perhaps matches TRBD2 (5 bases). Germline values: CDR1 SQVTM, CDR2 ANQGSEA. Trimming left V 7 bases short and J 3 bases short, with 9 bases between. The CDR3 sequence is 12 residues long. The CDR3, as DNA: TGCAGCGCGGGGTCTGACACCGGGGAGCTGTTTTTT. Residues: CSAGSDTGELFF.

V usage is TRBV11-2 and J usage is TRBJ2-6; the D gene is possibly TRBD2 (5 bases). Trimming pared 5 bases from V and 2 bases from J, leaving 10 bases between. The germline V gene encodes CDR1 SGHAT and CDR2 FQNNGV. The CDR3 has 15 amino acids. The CDR3 region has the DNA TGTGCCAGCAGCACGGGGTCCACTGGGGCCAACGTCCTGACTTTC. Translated: CASSTGSTGANVLTF. The full variable domain, rest sourced from reference TRBV11-2 and TRBJ2-6, is EAGVAQSPRYKIIEKRQSVAFWCNPISGHATLYWYQQILGQGPKLLIQFQNNGVVDDSQLPKDRFSAERLKGVDSTLKIQPAKLEDSAVYLCASSTGSTGANVLTFGAGSRLTVL.

The chain carries TRBV27 and TRBJ2-7; D could derive from TRBD1 or TRBD2 (6 bases each). The CDR3 covers 13 residues. V was cut by 3 bases and J by 10 bases, with 16 bases left in between. Germline assignment: CDR1 MNHEY and CDR2 SMNVEV (reference sequence). The CDR3 loop is CASSFSGGGPQYF. CDR3 nucleotide sequence: TGTGCCAGCAGTTTTAGCGGTGGGGGCCCCCAGTACTTC.

This clonotype was seen repeatedly, ten times or more. The chain is built from TRBV5-1 and TRBJ1-1, with D perhaps TRBD1 (5 bases). Germline CDR1 and CDR2: SGHRS and YFSETQ. The CDR3 has 16 residues. With 4 bases removed from V and 2 bases from J, the gap between germline ends came to 18 bases. The CDR3 loop reads CASSRLSGRINTEAFF. The CDR3 DNA follows: TGCGCCAGCAGCCGACTGTCGGGACGCATCAACACTGAAGCTTTCTTT.

This clonotype was observed at least ten times. The chain recombines TRBV7-2 with TRBJ2-1; possible D gene TRBD1, 5 bases. This CDR3 is built from 14 residues. V lost 5 bases, J lost 10 bases, and 18 bases lay in between. Germline-derived CDR1 and CDR2 are SGHTA and FQGNSA. DNA for the CDR3: TGTGCCAGCAGCCTAGATAGTGGGGCGGCGGAGCAGTTCTTC. Its translation: CASSLDSGAAEQFF.

The V and J genes are TRBV20-1 and TRBJ2-2; TRBD2 aligns across 10 bases. Germline values: CDR1 DFQATT, CDR2 SNEGSKA (reference sequence). The V and J ends lost 2 bases and 4 bases, in that order; junction bases with no gene match: 10. The CDR3 sequence is 17 residues long. This chain's CDR3 is CSARSGSWTSGTGELFF. CDR3 nucleotides: TGCAGTGCTAGAAGCGGAAGTTGGACTAGCGGCACCGGGGAGCTGTTTTTT.

This chain uses TRBV7-6 with TRBJ1-6, with 8 bases fitting TRBD1. CDR1 and CDR2 (germline): SGHVS, FNYEAQ. V lost 3 bases, J lost 10 bases, and 5 bases stayed unmatched. The CDR3 spans 14 residues. The chain's CDR3 is CASSLQGARSPLHF. The CDR3 DNA follows: TGTGCCAGCAGCTTGCAGGGGGCGCGATCACCCCTCCACTTT.